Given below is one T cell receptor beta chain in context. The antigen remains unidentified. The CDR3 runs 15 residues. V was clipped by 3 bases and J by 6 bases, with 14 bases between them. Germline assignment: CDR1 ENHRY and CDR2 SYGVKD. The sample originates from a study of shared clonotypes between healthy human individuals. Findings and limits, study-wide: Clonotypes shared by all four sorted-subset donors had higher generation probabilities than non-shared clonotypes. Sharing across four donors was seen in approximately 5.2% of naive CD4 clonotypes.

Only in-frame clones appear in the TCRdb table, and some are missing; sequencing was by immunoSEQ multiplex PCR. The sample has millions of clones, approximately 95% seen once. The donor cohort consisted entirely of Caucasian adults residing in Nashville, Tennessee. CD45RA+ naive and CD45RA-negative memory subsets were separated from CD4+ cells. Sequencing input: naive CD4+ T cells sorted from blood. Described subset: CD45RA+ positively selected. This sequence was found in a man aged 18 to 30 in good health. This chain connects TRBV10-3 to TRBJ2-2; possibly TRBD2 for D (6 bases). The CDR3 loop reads CAISDPGQRAGELFF. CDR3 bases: TGTGCCATCAGTGATCCGGGGCAGCGGGCCGGGGAGCTGTTTTTT.